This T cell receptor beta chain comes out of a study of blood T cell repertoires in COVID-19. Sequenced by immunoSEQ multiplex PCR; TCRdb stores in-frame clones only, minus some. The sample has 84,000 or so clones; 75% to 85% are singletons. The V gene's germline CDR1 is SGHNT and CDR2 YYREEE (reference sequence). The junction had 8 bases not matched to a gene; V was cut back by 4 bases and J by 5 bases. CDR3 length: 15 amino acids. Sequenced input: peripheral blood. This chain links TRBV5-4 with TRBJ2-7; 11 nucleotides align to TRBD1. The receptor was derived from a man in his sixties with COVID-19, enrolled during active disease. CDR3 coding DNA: TGTGCCAGCAGCCCTCGGACAGGGGGCATGCACGAGCAGTACTTC. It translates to CASSPRTGGMHEQYF.